This T cell receptor beta chain stems from a study of memory CD4+ T cells and cytomegalovirus serostatus (dated by TCRdb to between 2017 and 2020). For the study in its entirety: The cohort comprised roughly 35 healthy Belgian adults, 9 CMV seropositive and around 24 CMV seronegative. CD4+ memory TCRbeta repertoires of a Belgian cohort with known cytomegalovirus serostatus were sequenced in order to replicate a published TCR-based CMV serostatus classifier. The research as a whole found: On the Belgian cohort, the classifier based on the original framework reached a median bootstrapped AUC of nearly 0.96, with a 95% CI of 0.76-1.00. CMV serostatus prediction reached a median bootstrapped AUC of approximately 0.96 with the original framework and 0.75 to 0.92 with a US-trained random forest. Among the roughly 160 previously reported CMV-associated TCRbeta sequences, some 69 showed up in the CD4+ memory repertoires, with each one found in between one and five individuals. Only CD4+CD45RO+ memory cells were sequenced, in contrast to the original study, in which naive and memory CD4+ and CD8+ populations were covered. The results were interpreted as suggesting that the CMV-associated TCR signature is mostly present in the CD4+ memory repertoire.

The Quick-DNA Microprep Kit was used to extract genomic DNA from the sorted cells. Amplification of TCRbeta DNA was done with the immunoSEQ hsTCRbeta kit, following the protocol from the manufacturer. An Illumina MiSeq instrument was used to sequence the TCRbeta libraries. Concerning the study's data processing: Removing out-of-frame sequences left 2,204,828 distinct TCRbeta sequences, an average of around 67,000 per individual. Each individual was scored by the count of around 160 previously reported CMV-associated TCRbeta sequences and the total productive distinct TCRbeta count. A beta-binomial model was reimplemented in Python, and random forests from scikit-learn, run with default parameters, were trained on data from the US cohort. Classifier performance on the Belgian cohort was summarized as median AUC with percentile confidence intervals calculated over 10,000 bootstrap iterations. TCRdb obtained this table from immuneACCESS and retained in-frame rearrangements with V and J assigned. These tables miss some clones; where compared with another copy, unresolved V genes account for less than half of the shortfall, and the remainder is unexplained. V, J and clone size reflect that table, while D and trimming were determined from the DNA. The sample table shows under 80,000 clones, and 75% to 85% are seen once. The ten top clones hold about 0.95% of the sample.

A remark on this clone: Its antigen is currently not known. No quality values exist for individual bases; no much larger clone is one base distant.

A FACSAria II was used to sort memory CD4+ T cells, defined as single viable CD3+CD4+CD8-CD45RO+ cells. CMV serostatus was determined with a Roche Elecsys assay detecting serum IgG against CMV pp150, pp28, p38 and p52. After thawing, total CD4+ T cells were enriched by positive selection with CD4 magnetic microbeads. Samples originated from another study that specifically interrogated the CD4+ T cell memory repertoire. Peripheral blood mononuclear cells were isolated and cryopreserved following standard operating procedures; serum was stored at -80 °C. The staining used CD3-PerCP (BW264/56), CD4-APC (RPA-T4), CD45RO-PE (UCHT1) and CD8-Pacific Orange (3B5) antibodies, and Sytox blue was used to exclude non-viable cells. The germline V gene (reference sequence) sets CDR1 to LNHNV and CDR2 to YYDKDF. Its CDR3 holds 17 amino acids, cysteine through phenylalanine. Only the CDR3 DNA is retained, 51 bases long and in frame from the first base. Trimming at the junction amounts to 4 bases on V and 3 bases on J, and the germline ends lie 18 bases apart.

The source material was memory CD4+ T cells from blood. The origin of this receptor is an adult in good health and CMV-seronegative. This chain joins TRBV15 to TRBJ2-2; TRBD2 could be the D gene, as 6 bases match. The DNA sequence reads TGTGCCACCAGCACCGGGAGCCACCCACTGGACACCGGGGAGCTGTTTTTT. This gives the protein CATSTGSHPLDTGELFF.